This T cell receptor beta chain stems from a study of blood T cell repertoires in COVID-19 (dated by TCRdb to 2020 to 2021). Regarding the study in general: The collaborator samples originated in the United States, Italy and Spain and spanned the acute and convalescent phases of COVID-19. The material from the prospective study consisted of cDNA or gDNA derived from T cells, B-cell-depleted T cells, or PBMCs. The dataset comprised deeply sampled blood TCRbeta repertoires from subjects exposed to, actively infected with, or recovered from COVID-19. The repertoires were released in a freely available public database meant as a resource for research on the immune response to SARS-CoV-2. Samples came from the ongoing ImmuneRACE study (first 160 participants) plus 1,254 subjects from 6 global collaborators. The sample metadata nearly always contained a de-identified subject ID, COVID-19 status, age in years and sex. HLA class I and class II types, where available, came from metadata supplied by the sample provider rather than from assay-based typing.

At one collaborating source in Seattle, patients were enrolled during active infection and were followed longitudinally through the course of disease. The collaborating institutions used their own protocols to collect whole blood in K2EDTA tubes. For TCRbeta analysis, collaborators shipped samples as frozen whole blood, isolated PBMCs, or DNA extracted from either of those sample types. V is trimmed back by 3 bases and J by 8 bases, and the junction contains 9 bases that no gene match accounts for. From its cysteine to its phenylalanine, the CDR3 spans 15 amino acids. Solely the CDR3 DNA is kept, with 45 bases framed from the first base. In the germline V gene (reference sequence), CDR1 corresponds to MNHEY and CDR2 to SMNVEV. Overall study results and their limits: The quantity of clinical and demographic metadata differed by source and by participant and was supplied without curation.

TCRbeta CDR3 regions were amplified from genomic DNA using the immunoSEQ Assay, a bias-controlled multiplex PCR. Under the source paper's analysis protocol: The number of nucleated cells in each sample was estimated from the amplification of reference gene primers within the assay. Sequence reads were collapsed and filtered to measure the absolute abundance of every unique TCRbeta CDR3 rearrangement. Productive Simpson clonality was computed per sample as the square root of Simpson's diversity index over productive rearrangements. TCRdb retrieved this table from immuneACCESS and kept in-frame rearrangements only. Not all clones are present; in checked studies, unresolved V genes account for under half, and no reason is known for the remainder. V and J calls and clone size are as listed in that table; D and trimming were resolved from the DNA. Within this sample are approximately 200,000 clones, with roughly 81% of them counted one time only. The ten largest clones add up to around 11% of the sample.

Concerning this clone: There is no known antigen for this receptor. Base qualities are not at hand, and no much larger clone is one base apart.

The source of this sequence is a woman older than 75 with COVID-19, enrolled during active disease. The sample comprised peripheral blood. Recombination linked TRBV27 to TRBJ1-2, with TRBD1 matching 10 junction bases. The DNA is as follows: TGTGCCAGCAGTTTGTACCGACAGGGGGCTCAGGGCTACACCTTC. It specifies CASSLYRQGAQGYTF.